The rows below give T cell receptor beta chains drawn from one sample of a study of T cell responses to AZD1222 COVID-19 vaccine. TCRdb's table, derived via immunoSEQ multiplex PCR, lists solely in-frame clones and lacks some. The sample consists of about 97,000 clones, approximately 86% of them appearing once. Sample: peripheral blood, taken on day 0 of AZD1222 vaccination. These TCRs come from an adult in good health. Each CDR3 is given with its conserved first and last residue. Each record gives: CDR3 DNA, CDR3 protein, D gene, J gene, V gene, clone size. D genes are given only for firm matches. Part of the rows lack a size; the others show once, few, many or a class for expanded clones.

CDR3 DNA: TGTGCCAGCAGCTTAGTAGGGGGGCCCGGTGAGACCCAGTACTTC
CDR3 protein: CASSLVGGPGETQYF
D gene: NA
J gene: TRBJ2-5
V gene: TRBV13
clone size: NA

CDR3 DNA: TGTGCCAGCAGCTTAGACCTAGTGCGGGAGCAGTACTTC
CDR3 protein: CASSLDLVREQYF
D gene: NA
J gene: TRBJ2-7
V gene: TRBV7-9
clone size: NA

CDR3 DNA: TGTGCCAGCAGCCAGGGGTCGGACAGTACGGGAAACACCATATATTTT
CDR3 protein: CASSQGSDSTGNTIYF
D gene: NA
J gene: TRBJ1-3
V gene: TRBV7-2
clone size: NA

CDR3 DNA: TGTGCCAGCAGTTTACAGGGGGCGCAGGTCGATGAGCAGTTCTTC
CDR3 protein: CASSLQGAQVDEQFF
D gene: TRBD1
J gene: TRBJ2-1
V gene: TRBV5-4
clone size: once

CDR3 DNA: TGTGCCAGCAGCTTCAGCCAGGGTGGAGATACGCAGTATTTT
CDR3 protein: CASSFSQGGDTQYF
D gene: NA
J gene: TRBJ2-3
V gene: TRBV5-4
clone size: NA

CDR3 DNA: TGTGCCAGCAGTTTAAGGGGCGAACAAGCAGATACGCAGTATTTT
CDR3 protein: CASSLRGEQADTQYF
D gene: NA
J gene: TRBJ2-3
V gene: TRBV6-6
clone size: NA

CDR3 DNA: TGTGCCAGCAGCAGAACAGCGGGTTTAGGAAACATTCAGTACTTC
CDR3 protein: CASSRTAGLGNIQYF
D gene: NA
J gene: TRBJ2-4
V gene: TRBV7-3
clone size: NA

CDR3 DNA: TGTGCCAGCAGCTTAGGCTTTGCGGATCAGCCCCAGCATTTT
CDR3 protein: CASSLGFADQPQHF
D gene: NA
J gene: TRBJ1-5
V gene: TRBV7-2
clone size: NA

CDR3 DNA: TGTGCCAGCAGTGGGGTAGGACGGCTAGCCAAAAACATTCAGTACTTC
CDR3 protein: CASSGVGRLAKNIQYF
D gene: NA
J gene: TRBJ2-4
V gene: TRBV27
clone size: NA

CDR3 DNA: TGTGCCAGCAGCGTAGCTACCGGGTTGGCTGGAAACACCATATATTTT
CDR3 protein: CASSVATGLAGNTIYF
D gene: NA
J gene: TRBJ1-3
V gene: TRBV9
clone size: NA

CDR3 DNA: TGTGCCAGCAGCTTACTCGCGGGGGACTCGCAGTATTTT
CDR3 protein: CASSLLAGDSQYF
D gene: TRBD2
J gene: TRBJ2-3
V gene: TRBV7-9
clone size: NA

CDR3 DNA: TGTGCCAGCAGCTTGTGGCAGGGCTTACAGACCCAGTACTTC
CDR3 protein: CASSLWQGLQTQYF
D gene: NA
J gene: TRBJ2-5
V gene: TRBV5-6
clone size: NA

CDR3 DNA: TGTGCCAGCATGGACAGGGCCTACGAGCAGTACTTC
CDR3 protein: CASMDRAYEQYF
D gene: TRBD1
J gene: TRBJ2-7
V gene: TRBV12-3/TRBV12-4
clone size: once

CDR3 DNA: TGTGCCACCAGTGACTTTAGACAGTCCACAGATACGCAGTATTTT
CDR3 protein: CATSDFRQSTDTQYF
D gene: NA
J gene: TRBJ2-3
V gene: TRBV24-1
clone size: NA

CDR3 DNA: TGTGCCAGCAGCTTGGTTGGGGAAGAGACCCAGTACTTC
CDR3 protein: CASSLVGEETQYF
D gene: NA
J gene: TRBJ2-5
V gene: TRBV5-5
clone size: NA

CDR3 DNA: TGCGCCAGCAGCTTGGGGGGGGCCGAGGGCTACACCTTC
CDR3 protein: CASSLGGAEGYTF
D gene: NA
J gene: TRBJ1-2
V gene: TRBV5-1
clone size: NA

CDR3 DNA: TGTGCCAGCAGCCCCCGGGACAGCCCTAACTATGGCTACACCTTC
CDR3 protein: CASSPRDSPNYGYTF
D gene: TRBD1
J gene: TRBJ1-2
V gene: TRBV7-9
clone size: once

CDR3 DNA: TGTGCCAGCAGCTTGGGGGGAGCAGAGACCCAGTACTTC
CDR3 protein: CASSLGGAETQYF
D gene: NA
J gene: TRBJ2-5
V gene: TRBV5-4
clone size: NA

CDR3 DNA: TGTGCCAGCAGTGGACCCCTCGAGATTAGCAATGAGCAGTTCTTC
CDR3 protein: CASSGPLEISNEQFF
D gene: NA
J gene: TRBJ2-1
V gene: TRBV2
clone size: NA

CDR3 DNA: TGTGCCAGCAGCTTCGACTTGAACACTGAAGCTTTCTTT
CDR3 protein: CASSFDLNTEAFF
D gene: NA
J gene: TRBJ1-1
V gene: TRBV7-9
clone size: NA

CDR3 DNA: TGTGCCAGCAGCTTAGCCCACGGCAGGGGGCGAACTGAAGCTTTCTTT
CDR3 protein: CASSLAHGRGRTEAFF
D gene: TRBD1
J gene: TRBJ1-1
V gene: TRBV7-6
clone size: NA

CDR3 DNA: TGTGCCAGCAGTTTTGGCAGGGGCGGCGAGCAGTACTTC
CDR3 protein: CASSFGRGGEQYF
D gene: NA
J gene: TRBJ2-7
V gene: TRBV12-3/TRBV12-4
clone size: NA

CDR3 DNA: TGTGCCAGCAGCCCGCAGGGATTTTCCGATTCACCCCTCCACTTT
CDR3 protein: CASSPQGFSDSPLHF
D gene: NA
J gene: TRBJ1-6
V gene: TRBV6-2/TRBV6-3
clone size: medium-sized

CDR3 DNA: TGTGCCAGCAGTAACAGGGAGCTGGCCGGGGAGCTGTTTTTT
CDR3 protein: CASSNRELAGELFF
D gene: NA
J gene: TRBJ2-2
V gene: TRBV5-4
clone size: NA

CDR3 DNA: TGTGCCAGTAGCGACAGACCAGATACGCAGTATTTT
CDR3 protein: CASSDRPDTQYF
D gene: NA
J gene: TRBJ2-3
V gene: TRBV19
clone size: NA

CDR3 DNA: TGTGCCAGCAGTTTAGGGGGAGGGATGAGCTCTGGAAACACCATATATTTT
CDR3 protein: CASSLGGGMSSGNTIYF
D gene: NA
J gene: TRBJ1-3
V gene: TRBV28
clone size: NA

CDR3 DNA: TGTGCCAGCTCACCGGGACAGGGGATTACAGATACGCAGTATTTT
CDR3 protein: CASSPGQGITDTQYF
D gene: TRBD1
J gene: TRBJ2-3
V gene: TRBV18
clone size: NA

CDR3 DNA: TGTGCCAGCACCGAGGTGGGGGGCGGGGAGCTGTTTTTT
CDR3 protein: CASTEVGGGELFF
D gene: NA
J gene: TRBJ2-2
V gene: TRBV6-5
clone size: NA

CDR3 DNA: TGTGCCAGCAGTCAACAGGGAGATACGCAGTATTTT
CDR3 protein: CASSQQGDTQYF
D gene: NA
J gene: TRBJ2-3
V gene: TRBV7-9
clone size: NA

CDR3 DNA: TGTGCCTGGAGTGTACATGGGGGTGATACGCAGTATTTT
CDR3 protein: CAWSVHGGDTQYF
D gene: NA
J gene: TRBJ2-3
V gene: TRBV30
clone size: NA

CDR3 DNA: TGTGCCAGCAGCGTAGCCCCGACAGGAGCTCTCTACGAGCAGTACTTC
CDR3 protein: CASSVAPTGALYEQYF
D gene: NA
J gene: TRBJ2-7
V gene: TRBV9
clone size: NA

CDR3 DNA: TGTGCCAGCAGTGAAGCGTCTCCCGATACGCAGTATTTT
CDR3 protein: CASSEASPDTQYF
D gene: NA
J gene: TRBJ2-3
V gene: TRBV2
clone size: NA

CDR3 DNA: TGTGCCAGCAGCTTAGAGCACGAACTGGAGACCCAGTACTTC
CDR3 protein: CASSLEHELETQYF
D gene: NA
J gene: TRBJ2-5
V gene: TRBV11-2
clone size: NA

CDR3 DNA: TGTGCCAGCAGTTCCTCCGCCTCTGGGGCCAACGTCCTGACTTTC
CDR3 protein: CASSSSASGANVLTF
D gene: NA
J gene: TRBJ2-6
V gene: TRBV27
clone size: NA

CDR3 DNA: TGTGCCAGCAGCTTAGTAGGGAACGGAAACACCATATATTTT
CDR3 protein: CASSLVGNGNTIYF
D gene: NA
J gene: TRBJ1-3
V gene: TRBV7-2
clone size: NA

CDR3 DNA: TGTGCCAGCAGCCAAGATCGGCGGCCTAAGGCCAACGTCCTGACTTTC
CDR3 protein: CASSQDRRPKANVLTF
D gene: NA
J gene: TRBJ2-6
V gene: TRBV14
clone size: NA

CDR3 DNA: TGTGCCTTCGGGGTCACAGATACGCAGTATTTT
CDR3 protein: CAFGVTDTQYF
D gene: NA
J gene: TRBJ2-3
V gene: TRBV30
clone size: NA

CDR3 DNA: TGTGCCAGCAGCTTTGGGGGAGCGGGGGCCAACGTCCTGACTTTC
CDR3 protein: CASSFGGAGANVLTF
D gene: NA
J gene: TRBJ2-6
V gene: TRBV7-3
clone size: NA

CDR3 DNA: TGTGCCAGCAGCACCCGGAGATTAGCGGGGGGGTCGAACTTATACGAGCAGTACTTC
CDR3 protein: CASSTRRLAGGSNLYEQYF
D gene: TRBD2
J gene: TRBJ2-7
V gene: TRBV5-6
clone size: NA

CDR3 DNA: TGTGCCAGCAGCCCCGCCTCAGGGACAGGGTATGGCTACACCTTC
CDR3 protein: CASSPASGTGYGYTF
D gene: TRBD1
J gene: TRBJ1-2
V gene: TRBV7-3
clone size: NA

CDR3 DNA: TGTGCCAGCAGTCCTCATCTCAGGGCCCCAGATACGCAGTATTTT
CDR3 protein: CASSPHLRAPDTQYF
D gene: NA
J gene: TRBJ2-3
V gene: TRBV28
clone size: NA

CDR3 DNA: TGTGCCAGCAGCTTCTGGGGGGACAGGGAAAAAGCCGGGGAGCTGTTTTTT
CDR3 protein: CASSFWGDREKAGELFF
D gene: TRBD1
J gene: TRBJ2-2
V gene: TRBV11-2
clone size: few

CDR3 DNA: TGTGCCAGCAGCTTTTCTATGAGCTCTAGCACAGATACGCAGTATTTT
CDR3 protein: CASSFSMSSSTDTQYF
D gene: NA
J gene: TRBJ2-3
V gene: TRBV5-6
clone size: once

CDR3 DNA: TGTGCCAGCAGCTTATCTGGAGGGAACTATGGCTACACCTTC
CDR3 protein: CASSLSGGNYGYTF
D gene: NA
J gene: TRBJ1-2
V gene: TRBV7-6
clone size: few

CDR3 DNA: TGTGCCAGAGAAAGACAGGGGAAGGGTTATAGCAATCAGCCCCAGCATTTT
CDR3 protein: CARERQGKGYSNQPQHF
D gene: TRBD1
J gene: TRBJ1-5
V gene: TRBV9
clone size: NA

CDR3 DNA: TGTGCCAGCTCACCCGGACAGTACATGAACACTGAAGCTTTCTTT
CDR3 protein: CASSPGQYMNTEAFF
D gene: NA
J gene: TRBJ1-1
V gene: TRBV18
clone size: NA

CDR3 DNA: TGTGCCAGCAGTCCCTCGACTAGCTTTGAGCAGTTCTTC
CDR3 protein: CASSPSTSFEQFF
D gene: TRBD2
J gene: TRBJ2-1
V gene: TRBV12-3/TRBV12-4
clone size: NA

CDR3 DNA: TGCAGCGTGATGGACAAAGTAGCCAAAAACATTCAGTACTTC
CDR3 protein: CSVMDKVAKNIQYF
D gene: NA
J gene: TRBJ2-4
V gene: TRBV29-1
clone size: NA

CDR3 DNA: TGTGCCAGCAGCATCGGACAGGGACCCCACCCCGGGGAGCTGTTTTTT
CDR3 protein: CASSIGQGPHPGELFF
D gene: TRBD1
J gene: TRBJ2-2
V gene: TRBV7-9
clone size: NA

CDR3 DNA: TGTGCCTGGAGAAGACAGAGCTCTGGAAACACCATATATTTT
CDR3 protein: CAWRRQSSGNTIYF
D gene: NA
J gene: TRBJ1-3
V gene: TRBV30
clone size: NA

CDR3 DNA: TGTGCCAGCACCCCTCCGGGCTCAGGGGGCAATGAGCAGTTCTTC
CDR3 protein: CASTPPGSGGNEQFF
D gene: TRBD1
J gene: TRBJ2-1
V gene: TRBV7-9
clone size: NA

CDR3 DNA: TGTGCCAGCAGCACCGGGACACCCAATTCACCCCTCCACTTT
CDR3 protein: CASSTGTPNSPLHF
D gene: NA
J gene: TRBJ1-6
V gene: TRBV9
clone size: NA

CDR3 DNA: TGTGCCAGCAGTGAACAGGTGGGATATCAGCCCCAGCATTTT
CDR3 protein: CASSEQVGYQPQHF
D gene: NA
J gene: TRBJ1-5
V gene: TRBV2
clone size: NA